This T cell receptor (beta chain) is drawn from a study of T cells in localized non-small cell lung cancer. Study findings and constraints: Higher blood T cell density went with longer overall survival. Maximal T cell clonality occurred in uninvolved adjacent lung, with tumor ranking below it.

Profiling relied on immunoSEQ multiplex PCR, and the TCRdb table lists in-frame clones only, not all of them. The sample includes about 7,300 clones, roughly 23% seen only once; the top ten take about 3.9%. CDR1 and CDR2 from the germline V gene are SGHRS and YFSETQ. The CDR3 loop spans 15 amino acids. Between the trimmed V and J ends, which lost 5 bases and 0 bases, there was a span of 11 bases. Details on this clone: Its antigen is not known. Other nucleotide sequences in the sample specify the same CDR3.

The genes are TRBV5-1 and TRBJ1-4, with D maybe TRBD1 (5 bases). The clonotype was recovered from a man aged 40-75 years with stage III squamous cell lung carcinoma. Material: lung tumor tissue, obtained before any cancer treatment. The CDR3 sequence: CASRGTVATNEKLFF. CDR3 DNA sequence: TGCGCCAGCAGGGGGACGGTTGCAACTAATGAAAAACTGTTTTTT.